These 31 T cell receptor beta chains came from one sample sequenced in a study of T cell changes during pregnancy in multiple sclerosis. Only in-frame clones appear in the TCRdb table, and some are missing; sequencing was by immunoSEQ multiplex PCR. The top ten hold approximately 2.5% of the sample, which has approximately 85,000 clones, 80% to 95% seen once. Sequenced material: peripheral blood, taken in the first trimester of pregnancy. These receptors originate from a female donor with multiple sclerosis, enrolled in a pregnancy study.

The J gene is TRBJ1-5, the V gene TRBV28, with D perhaps TRBD1 (5 bases). In germline, CDR1 is MDHEN, CDR2 SYDVKM. The CDR3 has 14 amino acids. Trimming shortened V by 3 bases and J by 8 bases, and 14 bases separated the two germline ends. Written as DNA, the CDR3 is TGTGCCAGCAGTTTGGGGCAGTCAAGGGAGCCCCAGCATTTT. This encodes CASSLGQSREPQHF.

The rearrangement joins TRBV6-1 to TRBJ2-2; a weak D match, TRBD1 (5 bases). V shed 2 bases and J shed 7 bases, with 11 bases lying between them. The CDR3 has 14 residues. From germline, CDR1 is MNHNS and CDR2 SASEGT. The chain's CDR3 is CASSEYQGLGELFF. In DNA form, the CDR3 reads TGTGCCAGCAGTGAATATCAGGGTCTCGGGGAGCTGTTTTTT.

In its sample, this clone was seen once. The chain couples TRBV4-2 to TRBJ2-1, with 8 bases aligning to TRBD2. CDR3 length equals 12 residues. Germline CDR1 and CDR2: LGHNA and YNFKEQ. The junction had 9 bases not matched to a gene; V was cut back by 11 bases and J by 9 bases. The CDR3 nucleotides read TGTGCCGTTAGCGGGATGAGCGGTGAGCAGTTCTTC. It is translated as CAVSGMSGEQFF.

This chain connects TRBV4-3 to TRBJ2-3; TRBD2 aligns across 7 bases. The CDR3 totals 18 residues. Germline values: CDR1 LGHNA, CDR2 YSLEER. The J segment lost 2 bases and the V segment lost 1 base, leaving 12 bases of the junction unmatched. The CDR3 sequence: CASSQARTGTTDTDTQYF. The CDR3 DNA follows: TGCGCCAGCAGCCAAGCGAGGACCGGGACTACCGACACAGATACGCAGTATTTT.

This chain links TRBV11-2 with TRBJ2-7; 7 bases match TRBD1. Germline values: CDR1 SGHAT, CDR2 FQNNGV. V shed 4 bases, J shed 2 bases, and the junction held 8 bases outside the gene matches. This CDR3 region has 15 residues. In nucleotides, the CDR3 is TGTGCCAGCAGCTCGACAGGGTTTTGGCCCTACGAGCAGTACTTC. Its translation: CASSSTGFWPYEQYF.

V usage is TRBV30 and J usage is TRBJ1-1; TRBD1 is a possible D gene (5 bases). This CDR3 comprises 11 residues. Germline CDR1 GTSNPN, CDR2 SVGIG (reference sequence). Trimming left V 5 bases short and J 10 bases short, with 14 bases between. The CDR3 region has the DNA TGTGCCTGGGCCCCGTATGGGGCAGCTTTCTTT. This sequence encodes CAWAPYGAAFF.

The J gene is TRBJ2-5, the V gene TRBV7-2; TRBD2 matches 7 bases. V shed 7 bases, J shed 4 bases, and the junction held 12 bases outside the gene matches. CDR3 length: 15 residues. The germline gives CDR1 SGHTA, CDR2 FQGNSA. The CDR3 spells CASTLAPTSRETQYF. CDR3 DNA: TGTGCCAGCACCCTCGCCCCGACTAGCAGAGAGACCCAGTACTTC.

This clone occurred once. This chain connects TRBV9 to TRBJ1-1; unclear D gene. Trimming cost V 2 bases and J 3 bases, with 8 bases left between them. Per the germline V gene, CDR1 is SGDLS and CDR2 is YYNGEE. The CDR3 is 13 residues long. CDR3 protein: CASSVGRYTEAFF. For the CDR3, the DNA is TGTGCCAGCAGCGTCGGGAGGTACACTGAAGCTTTCTTT.

V gene TRBV5-1 combines with J gene TRBJ2-5; TRBD2 aligns across 7 bases. The CDR3 runs 16 residues. Germline V lookup: CDR1 SGHRS, CDR2 YFSETQ. J gave up 2 bases and V 2 bases, and 9 bases lay outside the gene matches. CDR3 amino acids: CASSFGSSGKQETQYF. The CDR3 nucleotides read TGCGCCAGCAGCTTTGGGTCTAGCGGAAAACAAGAGACCCAGTACTTC.

This chain connects TRBV27 to TRBJ1-2; 8 positions match TRBD1. The CDR3 is 14 amino acids. The germline gives CDR1 MNHEY, CDR2 SMNVEV (reference sequence). Trimming cost V 4 bases and J 2 bases; bases outside gene matches: 3. The CDR3 sequence is CASSSGQGNYGYTF. The CDR3 nucleotides read TGTGCCAGCAGTTCCGGACAGGGAAACTATGGCTACACCTTC.

The chain is built from TRBV6-6 and TRBJ1-4, with a weak D call TRBD1 (6 bases). Trimming removed 2 bases at V and 5 bases at J, with 12 bases between. CDR1 MNHNY and CDR2 SVGAGI come from the germline V gene (reference sequence). The CDR3 contains 15 residues. CDR3 DNA sequence: TGTGCCAGCAGTTACCCACAGGGTAAAAATGAAAAACTGTTTTTT. Amino acids: CASSYPQGKNEKLFF.

The gene calls are TRBV27 and TRBJ2-3; no definite D call. The CDR3 contains 16 residues. V was shortened by 4 bases and J by 0 bases, with 14 bases between the two germline ends. CDR1 MNHEY and CDR2 SMNVEV come from the germline V gene (reference sequence). The chain's CDR3 is CASSSLVSPSTDTQYF. CDR3 coding DNA: TGTGCCAGCAGTTCCCTAGTATCCCCTAGCACAGATACGCAGTATTTT.

The genes are TRBV27 and TRBJ2-2, with 7 bases matching TRBD2. Trimming removed 2 bases from V and 4 bases from J; junction bases left unmatched: 10. Germline V gives CDR1 MNHEY, CDR2 SMNVEV (reference sequence). CDR3 length equals 17 residues. The CDR3 spells CASSLGGRGPPTGELFF. The CDR3 DNA reads TGTGCCAGCAGTTTAGGGGGGAGGGGCCCGCCCACCGGGGAGCTGTTTTTT.

The chain carries TRBV7-9 and TRBJ2-3; 13 bases match TRBD2. V dropped 5 bases and J dropped 3; count of bases not matched to a gene: 8. Germline lookup yields CDR1 SEHNR and CDR2 FQNEAQ (reference sequence). The CDR3 is made up of 17 amino acids. CDR3 bases: TGTGCCAGCAGCCTCCCGACTAGCGGGAGGACGACAGATACGCAGTATTTT. Protein sequence: CASSLPTSGRTTDTQYF.

This sequence joins TRBV7-2 and TRBJ1-1, with TRBD1 identical over 8 bases. CDR1 is SGHTA and CDR2 is FQGNSA in the germline V gene. V dropped 4 bases and J dropped 6; count of bases not matched to a gene: 10. There are 15 residues in the CDR3. The CDR3 bases are TGTGCCAGCAGCTACCGGACGACAGGGGTCGCTGAAGCTTTCTTT. This gives the protein CASSYRTTGVAEAFF.

The chain has TRBV19 and TRBJ1-1; a possible D gene is TRBD1 (6 bases). This CDR3 is 14 amino acids long. Germline values: CDR1 LNHDA, CDR2 SQIVND (reference sequence). V lost 5 bases and J 3 bases, leaving 13 bases between the germline ends. CDR3 nucleotides: TGTGCCAGTAGTTCCAGGGGTGTCGACACTGAAGCTTTCTTT. Its translation is CASSSRGVDTEAFF.

The V gene is TRBV7-9, the J gene TRBJ2-1; 10 nucleotides agree with TRBD2. This CDR3 is 15 amino acids long. Germline V lookup: CDR1 SEHNR, CDR2 FQNEAQ (reference sequence). Unmatched junction bases numbered 8, after V lost 2 bases and J lost 10 bases. The CDR3, as DNA: TGTGCCAGCAGCTTAAAACGGCTAGCGGGAGACGAGCAGTTCTTC. This encodes CASSLKRLAGDEQFF.

The CDR3 sequence is CASSTRESVTEAFF. CDR3 sequence (DNA): TGTGCCAGCAGTACGCGAGAGTCGGTCACTGAAGCTTTCTTT. J is TRBJ1-1 and V is TRBV27; D gene unclear. V was shortened by 5 bases and J by 4 bases, with 14 bases between the two germline ends. The CDR3 is made up of 14 amino acids. In germline, CDR1 is MNHEY, CDR2 SMNVEV (reference sequence).

The chain links TRBV11-2 to TRBJ2-1, with 10 positions matching TRBD2. After removal of 5 bases from V and 6 bases from J, the junction contained 10 bases not matched to a gene. This CDR3 region has 16 residues. Germline values: CDR1 SGHAT, CDR2 FQNNGV. The CDR3 sequence: CASSQVAGGLSNEQFF. The CDR3 bases are TGTGCCAGCAGCCAAGTAGCGGGAGGTCTTAGCAATGAGCAGTTCTTC.

The J gene is TRBJ2-3, the V gene TRBV18; tentatively, D is TRBD1 (6 bases). Looked up from germline, CDR1 is KGHSH and CDR2 is LQKENI. With 8 bases removed from V and 0 bases from J, the gap between germline ends came to 21 bases. This CDR3 region has 17 residues. CDR3 sequence (DNA): TGTGCCAGCCGTCACCAGCCAGGGGAGACTAGCACAGATACGCAGTATTTT. Protein: CASRHQPGETSTDTQYF.

V usage is TRBV6-5 and J usage is TRBJ1-1, with D maybe TRBD1 (6 bases). V lost 6 bases to trimming and J lost 8 bases, with 19 bases between them. The length of the CDR3 is 14 residues. Germline V gene sequence: CDR1 MNHEY, CDR2 SVGAGI. CDR3 loop: CASRSRPGAQEAFF. The CDR3 DNA reads as TGTGCCAGCAGATCGCGACCAGGGGCCCAAGAAGCTTTCTTT.

This chain joins TRBV6-1 and TRBJ2-2; TRBD2 matches 11 bases. The CDR3 has 17 residues. Per germline, CDR1 MNHNS and CDR2 SASEGT. V lost 3 bases to trimming and J lost 4 bases; unmatched junction nucleotides: 7. The CDR3 DNA reads as TGTGCCAGCAGTGACGCGCGACTAGCGGGACTCACCGGGGAGCTGTTTTTT. Residues: CASSDARLAGLTGELFF.

The chain combines TRBV18 with TRBJ2-7, with 7 bases fitting TRBD1. The CDR3 is 15 amino acids. V shed 3 bases and J 2 bases; nucleotides not matched to a gene: 7. Germline CDR1 KGHSH, CDR2 LQKENI. The CDR3 region has the DNA TGTGCCAGCTCACCTCCGACAGGGATGGCCTACGAGCAGTACTTC. Protein product: CASSPPTGMAYEQYF.

CDR3 sequence reads: CATSRVGAPTGELFF. CDR3 coding DNA: TGTGCCACCAGCAGAGTAGGGGCTCCCACCGGGGAGCTGTTTTTT. The chain employs TRBV15 and TRBJ2-2; tentative D call: TRBD1 (5 bases). The V gene lost 1 base and the J gene lost 4 bases, with 10 bases spanning the gap. The CDR3 contains 15 residues. Germline CDR1 and CDR2: LNHNV and YYDKDF (reference sequence).

This chain joins TRBV6-6 and TRBJ1-2; 7 bases are shared with TRBD1. The CDR3 extends over 14 amino acids. Germline V lookup: CDR1 MNHNY, CDR2 SVGAGI (reference sequence). V shed 4 bases and J 4 bases; nucleotides not matched to a gene: 6. CDR3 residues: CASSFPGQLYGYTF. The CDR3 DNA reads TGTGCCAGCAGTTTCCCGGGACAGCTCTATGGCTACACCTTC.

The V gene is TRBV2, the J gene TRBJ2-7, with 7 bases aligning to TRBD1. Germline CDR1 and CDR2: SNHLY and FYNNEI. J lost 8 bases, V lost 11 bases, and 18 bases had no gene match. The CDR3 runs 14 residues. For the CDR3, the DNA is TGTGCCGGGAACCGGGACAGCCGCCGTGGACAGCAGTACTTC. Translated: CAGNRDSRRGQQYF.

This sequence joins TRBV28 and TRBJ1-6; 7 bases are shared with TRBD1. The germline V gene encodes CDR1 MDHEN and CDR2 SYDVKM. The CDR3 consists of 17 residues. Losses at the gene ends were 2 bases for V and 4 bases for J; bases not matched to a gene: 8. The DNA for the CDR3 is TGTGCCAGCAGTTTACGGTGGGACAGAAATTATAATTCACCCCTCCACTTT. Protein product: CASSLRWDRNYNSPLHF.

As concerns this clone: One end of the junction varies from germline; a read error may be responsible. The gene calls are TRBV7-2 and TRBJ1-1; TRBD1 matches 7 bases. The CDR3 sequence is 10 residues long. CDR1 and CDR2 (germline): SGHTA, FQGNSA. The CDR3 here is CASSLRGPVF. As DNA, the CDR3 is TGTGCCAGCAGCTTAAGGGGGCCCGTCTTT.

This sequence joins TRBV5-1 and TRBJ2-2; D perhaps matches TRBD1 (5 bases). Germline V gene lookup returns CDR1 SGHRS and CDR2 YFSETQ. This CDR3 is 15 amino acids long. Trimming left V 0 bases short and J 7 bases short, with 13 bases between. CDR3 DNA: TGCGCCAGCAGCTTGGGGGGCGGCTCCTTCGGGGAGCTGTTTTTT. This sequence encodes CASSLGGGSFGELFF. Supplemented by reference TRBV5-1 and TRBJ2-2, the full variable domain reads KAGVTQTPRYLIKTRGQQVTLSCSPISGHRSVSWYQQTPGQGLQFLFEYFSETQRNKGNFPGRFSGRQFSNSRSEMNVSTLELGDSALYLCASSLGGGSFGELFFGEGSRLTVL.

This sequence joins TRBV6-5 and TRBJ1-2; the D is unclear. The CDR3 runs to 15 residues. From germline, CDR1 is MNHEY and CDR2 SVGAGI. Trimming cost V 0 bases and J 8 bases, with 16 bases left between them. The CDR3, as DNA: TGTGCCAGCAGTTACTCGAGGGTATGGCTGCGGGGCTACACCTTC. It codes for CASSYSRVWLRGYTF.

V gene TRBV19 combines with J gene TRBJ2-7, with D possibly matching TRBD2 (5 bases). Germline V gene sequence: CDR1 LNHDA, CDR2 SQIVND (reference sequence). The V and J ends lost 8 bases and 0 bases respectively, with 14 bases between them. The CDR3 has 14 residues. Here the CDR3 DNA reads TGTGCCAGTCACCCGGACGGAGGCTCCTACGAGCAGTACTTC. Protein: CASHPDGGSYEQYF. The entire variable domain, with the rest obtained from reference TRBV19 and TRBJ2-7, is as follows: DGGITQSPKYLFRKEGQNVTLSCEQNLNHDAMYWYRQDPGQGLRLIYYSQIVNDFQKGDIAEGYSVSREKKESFPLTVTSAQKNPTAFYLCASHPDGGSYEQYFGPGTRLTVT.